This T cell receptor (beta chain) originates from a study of T cells in Graves' hyperthyroidism and ophthalmopathy. There are 12 residues in the CDR3. The germline gives CDR1 GTSNPN, CDR2 SVGIG (reference sequence). V lost 4 bases and J 9 bases, leaving 10 bases between the germline ends. General observations from the study: Within blood appeared most thyroid clonotypes that had expanded above 0.001.

TCR beta CDR3 region amplification was performed from RNA transcripts. The HTBI set primed first-round TCR CDR3 RT-PCR. TCRdb re-derived calls from the multiplex PCR reads in MiXCR, one entry per CDR3 protein. The table has a few hundred thousand distinct CDR3 sequences, around a sixth seen once. The hyperthyroidism was newly diagnosed and had lasted under 2 months; the patients were aged 18 to 65. At least ten counts were recorded for this clonotype. Its target is unknown. The chain carries TRBV30 and TRBJ1-6; no clear D gene. The sequencing input was blood. This clonotype was obtained from a woman aged 30 to 39 with Graves' hyperthyroidism. The chain's CDR3 is CAWTGGGSPLHF. For the CDR3, the DNA is TGTGCCTGGACCGGCGGCGGTTCACCCCTCCACTTT.